The TCR beta chain under discussion was sequenced for a study of T cells after yellow fever vaccination. Turning to the study itself: Low-cell-number fractions underwent preparation using SMART-Seq v4 Ultra Low Input. Findings and limits, study-wide: Boosting was followed by the reappearance of most primary-vaccination clones (around 96% CD4, 70% to 90% CD8).

A note on this clonotype: Antigen: not known.

Universal primer sites and UMIs were introduced during 5'RACE template-switching synthesis of TCR cDNA. Via MiXCR, TCRdb re-called the 5' RACE reads, giving one row per CDR3 protein. The repertoire holds tens of thousands of distinct CDR3 sequences, with approximately 7.5% as singletons. The sample was CD8+ T cells sorted from PBMCs, taken on the day of the yellow fever booster vaccination. This receptor was taken from a man aged 30 to 39 who received the YFV17D yellow fever vaccine.

The DNA for the CDR3 is TGTGCCATTCGACTAGCGGGAGAGTATGAGCAGTTCTTC. Translated: CAIRLAGEYEQFF. V is TRBV10-3 and J is TRBJ2-1; TRBD2 agrees at 12 bases. Germline CDR1 ENHRY, CDR2 SYGVKD. V lost 9 bases and J lost 8; bases outside the gene matches: 5. This CDR3 is 13 amino acids long.